Listed below are T cell receptor beta chains from one sample, sequenced in a study of response to subunit inactivated influenza vaccine. From the RT-PCR reads, TCRdb called clonotypes with MiXCR, one entry per CDR3 protein. The sample records roughly 190,000 distinct CDR3 sequences, 14% being singletons. The sequencing here drew on CD8+ T cells sorted from PBMCs, taken 5 days after vaccination. The receptors here all came from a man aged 50-59 years who received an inactivated influenza vaccine. Each CDR3 is given with its conserved first and last residue. D genes are given only for firm matches. The listing skips clone size in some rows; elsewhere it reads once, few, many or a size class.

NA	many	TRBJ2-2	TRBV4-1	11	CASSSPGELFF	TGCGCCAGCAGCTCCCCCGGGGAGCTGTTTTTT
NA	few	TRBJ1-5	TRBV6-1	15	CASRIQQGSNQPQHF	TGTGCCAGCAGGATACAACAGGGAAGCAATCAGCCCCAGCATTTT
NA	NA	TRBJ2-5	TRBV7-8	15	CASVGPSGEQETQYF	TGTGCCAGCGTTGGACCCTCGGGGGAGCAAGAGACCCAGTACTTC
TRBD1	NA	TRBJ2-3	TRBV5-1	15	CASSTGTGSGDTQYF	TGCGCCAGCAGCACCGGGACAGGTTCAGGGGATACGCAGTATTTT
TRBD2	many	TRBJ2-7	TRBV29-1	14	CSVGVIGGAYEQYF	TGCAGCGTTGGAGTGATCGGGGGGGCCTACGAGCAGTACTTC
TRBD2	NA	TRBJ2-3	TRBV7-9	15	CATIQRDLSTDTQYF	TGTGCCACCATTCAGCGGGACCTTAGCACAGATACGCAGTATTTT
NA	few	TRBJ2-7	TRBV10-2	13	CASSEVGVGEQYF	TGCGCCAGCAGTGAAGTGGGGGTTGGCGAGCAGTACTTC
NA	few	TRBJ2-5	TRBV7-9	14	CASSPLGEAETQYF	TGTGCCAGCAGCCCCCTAGGTGAAGCCGAGACCCAGTACTTC
NA	NA	TRBJ1-2	TRBV29-1	12	CSVFTGNYGYTF	TGCAGCGTCTTCACAGGGAACTATGGCTACACCTTC
TRBD1	NA	TRBJ2-7	TRBV7-6	14	CASSPGTGDNEQYF	TGTGCCAGCAGCCCCGGGACAGGGGACAACGAGCAGTACTTC
TRBD2	few	TRBJ2-1	TRBV4-1	17	CASRTEPGLASDNEQFF	TGCGCCAGCAGAACCGAACCAGGACTAGCGTCCGACAATGAGCAGTTCTTC
NA	many	TRBJ2-3	TRBV2	14	CASSDVGASDTQYF	TGTGCCAGCAGTGATGTGGGGGCGTCTGATACGCAGTATTTT
NA	NA	TRBJ2-1	TRBV6-5	14	CASSYGGLHNEQFF	TGTGCCAGCAGTTACGGGGGACTCCACAATGAGCAGTTCTTC
NA	many	TRBJ2-7	TRBV7-9	14	CASSPEVAVYEQYF	TGTGCCAGCAGCCCGGAGGTAGCGGTCTACGAGCAGTACTTC
NA	few	TRBJ1-5	TRBV4-3	15	CASSHSRTPGQPQHF	TGCGCCAGCAGCCATTCCCGGACCCCGGGGCAGCCCCAGCATTTT
TRBD2	many	TRBJ2-1	TRBV9	18	CASSVGGTSGNGLNEQFF	TGTGCCAGCAGCGTAGGAGGGACTAGCGGGAATGGGCTCAATGAGCAGTTCTTC
NA	many	TRBJ2-1	TRBV4-3	14	CASSQGRGYNEQFF	TGCGCCAGCAGCCAAGGACGGGGGTACAATGAGCAGTTCTTC
TRBD1	few	TRBJ2-2	TRBV6-1	15	CASRRDRGRMWELFF	TGTGCCAGCAGGCGGGACAGGGGGCGCATGTGGGAGCTGTTTTTT
NA	few	TRBJ1-1	TRBV15	13	CATSKEGNTEAFF	TGTGCCACCAGCAAAGAAGGGAACACTGAAGCTTTCTTT
TRBD2	few	TRBJ2-5	TRBV7-9	16	CASSWEGTASQETQYF	TGTGCCAGCAGCTGGGAGGGAACGGCCAGCCAAGAGACCCAGTACTTC
NA	many	TRBJ2-3	TRBV7-9	12	CASSLYTDTQYF	TGTGCCAGCAGCTTATACACAGATACGCAGTATTTT
NA	many	TRBJ2-3	TRBV4-1	17	CASSQGGLPTPTDTQYF	TGCGCCAGCAGCCAAGGGGGCCTACCGACTCCCACAGATACGCAGTATTTT
NA	NA	TRBJ2-7	TRBV27	14	CASSSLPSSYEQYF	TGTGCCAGCAGTTCACTCCCTAGCTCCTACGAGCAGTACTTC
NA	many	TRBJ1-4	TRBV11-2	16	CASSPTGPSTNEKLFF	TGTGCCAGCAGCCCAACGGGCCCTTCAACTAATGAAAAACTGTTTTTT
TRBD2	NA	TRBJ2-1	TRBV5-1	14	CASSLGLAVPEQFF	TGCGCCAGCAGCTTGGGACTAGCGGTTCCTGAGCAGTTCTTC
TRBD1	few	TRBJ2-7	TRBV5-1	15	CASSFWDRASYEQYF	TGCGCCAGCAGCTTTTGGGACAGGGCCTCCTACGAGCAGTACTTC
NA	NA	TRBJ2-7	TRBV2	13	CASSLAETHEQYF	TGTGCCAGCAGTCTCGCGGAGACCCACGAGCAGTACTTC
TRBD2	NA	TRBJ2-7	TRBV12-3/TRBV12-4	15	CASSTGGLANYKQYF	TGTGCCAGCAGTACTGGGGGACTAGCTAACTACAAGCAGTACTTC
NA	few	TRBJ2-4	TRBV19	18	CASSLFFGWGRDKNIQYF	TGTGCCAGTAGTCTTTTTTTTGGTTGGGGGCGCGACAAAAACATTCAGTACTTC
NA	many	TRBJ2-3	TRBV7-3	15	CASSSTGTVIDTQYF	TGTGCCAGCAGCTCAACCGGGACGGTAATAGATACGCAGTATTTT
NA	NA	TRBJ2-7	TRBV6-5	16	CASSYSAGWDSYEQYF	TGTGCCAGCAGTTACTCCGCGGGCTGGGACTCCTACGAGCAGTACTTC
NA	NA	TRBJ2-1	TRBV5-1	15	CASSLESDPYNEQFF	TGCGCCAGCAGCTTGGAATCCGACCCTTACAATGAGCAGTTCTTC
NA	few	TRBJ2-7	TRBV20-1	15	CSLIRGGPEIGEQYF	TGCAGTCTCATTCGTGGGGGCCCCGAAATCGGGGAGCAGTACTTC
NA	NA	TRBJ2-5	TRBV5-1	13	CASSSGPQETQYF	TGCGCCAGCAGCTCGGGGCCGCAAGAGACCCAGTACTTC
TRBD1	few	TRBJ2-5	TRBV10-3	13	CAIADRGEETQYF	TGTGCCATCGCCGACAGGGGAGAAGAGACCCAGTACTTC
NA	NA	TRBJ1-5	TRBV13	14	CASSLRGDNQPQHF	TGTGCCAGCAGCTTAAGAGGGGACAATCAGCCCCAGCATTTT
NA	NA	TRBJ2-2	TRBV11-2	13	CASSLHDTGELFF	TGTGCCAGCAGCTTACATGACACCGGGGAGCTGTTTTTT
NA	few	TRBJ1-1	TRBV11-2	13	CASSFFANTEAFF	TGTGCCAGCAGCTTCTTTGCTAACACTGAAGCTTTCTTT
NA	many	TRBJ2-1	TRBV7-3	15	CASSLTVSGFTQQFF	TGTGCCAGCAGCTTAACCGTCTCAGGTTTTACCCAGCAGTTCTTC